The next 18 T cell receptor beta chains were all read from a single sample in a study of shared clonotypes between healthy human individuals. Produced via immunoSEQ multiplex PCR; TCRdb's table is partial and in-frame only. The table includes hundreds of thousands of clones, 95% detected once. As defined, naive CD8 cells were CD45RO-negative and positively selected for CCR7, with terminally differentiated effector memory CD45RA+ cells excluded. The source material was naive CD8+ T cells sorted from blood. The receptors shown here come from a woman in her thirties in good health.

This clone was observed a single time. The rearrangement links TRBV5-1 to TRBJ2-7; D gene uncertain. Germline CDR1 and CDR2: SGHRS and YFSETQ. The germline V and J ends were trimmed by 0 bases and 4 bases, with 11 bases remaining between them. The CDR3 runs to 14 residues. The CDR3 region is CASSLAKGGYEQYF. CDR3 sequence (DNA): TGCGCCAGCAGCTTGGCCAAGGGTGGGTACGAGCAGTACTTC.

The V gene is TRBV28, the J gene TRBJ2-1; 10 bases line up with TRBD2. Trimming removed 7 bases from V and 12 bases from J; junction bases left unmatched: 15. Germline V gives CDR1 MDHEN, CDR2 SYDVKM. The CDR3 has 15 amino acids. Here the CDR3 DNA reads TGTGCCAGCACCCTGGAGGGACTAGCGATTCCTGCGCAGTTCTTC. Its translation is CASTLEGLAIPAQFF.

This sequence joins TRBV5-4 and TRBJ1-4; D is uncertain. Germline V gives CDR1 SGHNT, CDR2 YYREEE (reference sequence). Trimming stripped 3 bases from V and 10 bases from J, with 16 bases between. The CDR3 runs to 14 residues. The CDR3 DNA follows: TGTGCCAGCAGCTGGGCTGGGGAGGGAGGAAAACTGTTTTTT. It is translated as CASSWAGEGGKLFF.

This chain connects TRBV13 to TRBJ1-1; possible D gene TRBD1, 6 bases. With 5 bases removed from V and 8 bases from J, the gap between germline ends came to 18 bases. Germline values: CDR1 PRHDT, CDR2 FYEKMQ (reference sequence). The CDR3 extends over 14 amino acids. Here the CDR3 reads CASSTYEGGYEAFF. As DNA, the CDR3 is TGTGCCAGCAGCACCTACGAGGGGGGTTACGAAGCTTTCTTT.

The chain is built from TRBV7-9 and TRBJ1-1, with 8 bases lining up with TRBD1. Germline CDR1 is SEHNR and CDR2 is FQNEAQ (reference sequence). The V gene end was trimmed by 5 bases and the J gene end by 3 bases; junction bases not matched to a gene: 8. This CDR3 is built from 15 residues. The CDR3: CASSPGQGGDTEAFF. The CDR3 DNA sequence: TGTGCCAGCAGCCCCGGACAGGGAGGGGACACTGAAGCTTTCTTT. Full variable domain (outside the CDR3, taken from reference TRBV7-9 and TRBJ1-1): DTGVSQNPRHKITKRGQNVTFRCDPISEHNRLYWYRQTLGQGPEFLTYFQNEAQLEKSRLLSDRFSAERPKGSFSTLEIQRTEQGDSAMYLCASSPGQGGDTEAFFGQGTRLTVV.

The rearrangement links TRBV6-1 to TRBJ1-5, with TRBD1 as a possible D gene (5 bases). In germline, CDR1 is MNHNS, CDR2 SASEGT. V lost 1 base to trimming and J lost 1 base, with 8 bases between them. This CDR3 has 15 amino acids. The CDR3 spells CASSEVWGSNQPQHF. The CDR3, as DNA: TGTGCCAGCAGTGAAGTCTGGGGGAGCAATCAGCCCCAGCATTTT.

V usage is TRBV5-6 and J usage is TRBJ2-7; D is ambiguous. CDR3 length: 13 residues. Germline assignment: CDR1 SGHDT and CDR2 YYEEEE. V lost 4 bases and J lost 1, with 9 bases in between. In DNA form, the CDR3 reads TGTGCCAGCAGCCACACCACTTCCTACGAGCAGTACTTC. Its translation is CASSHTTSYEQYF.

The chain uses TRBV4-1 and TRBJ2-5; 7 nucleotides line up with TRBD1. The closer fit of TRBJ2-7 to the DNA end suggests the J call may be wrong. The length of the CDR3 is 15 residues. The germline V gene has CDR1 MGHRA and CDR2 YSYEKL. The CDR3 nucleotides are TGCGCCAGCAGCCAATATAACAGGGGCTCCTACGAGCAGTACTTC. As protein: CASSQYNRGSYEQYF.

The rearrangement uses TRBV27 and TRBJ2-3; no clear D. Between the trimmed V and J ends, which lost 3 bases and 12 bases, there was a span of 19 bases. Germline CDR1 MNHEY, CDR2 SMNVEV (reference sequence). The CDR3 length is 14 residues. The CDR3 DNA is TGTGCCAGCAGTTTCGGTGACTCCACTTTAAGACAGTATTTT. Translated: CASSFGDSTLRQYF.

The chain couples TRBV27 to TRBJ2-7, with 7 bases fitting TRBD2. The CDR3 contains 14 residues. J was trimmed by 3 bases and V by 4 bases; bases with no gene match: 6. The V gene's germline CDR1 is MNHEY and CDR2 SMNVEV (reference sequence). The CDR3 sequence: CASSWVGGVYEQYF. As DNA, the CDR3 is TGTGCCAGCAGTTGGGTTGGGGGGGTCTACGAGCAGTACTTC.

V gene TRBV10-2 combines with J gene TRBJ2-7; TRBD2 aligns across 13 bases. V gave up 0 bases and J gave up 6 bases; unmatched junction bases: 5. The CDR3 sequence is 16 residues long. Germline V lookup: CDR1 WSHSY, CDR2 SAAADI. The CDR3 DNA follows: TGCGCCAGCAGTGAGTCCGAACTAGCGGGAGGGCGCGAGCAGTACTTC. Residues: CASSESELAGGREQYF.

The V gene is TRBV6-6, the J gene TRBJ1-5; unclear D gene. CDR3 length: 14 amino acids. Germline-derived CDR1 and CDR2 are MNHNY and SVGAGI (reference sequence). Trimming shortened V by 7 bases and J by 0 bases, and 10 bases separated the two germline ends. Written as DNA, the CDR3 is TGTGCCAGCACCGCTGACATTAGCAATCAGCCCCAGCATTTT. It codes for CASTADISNQPQHF.

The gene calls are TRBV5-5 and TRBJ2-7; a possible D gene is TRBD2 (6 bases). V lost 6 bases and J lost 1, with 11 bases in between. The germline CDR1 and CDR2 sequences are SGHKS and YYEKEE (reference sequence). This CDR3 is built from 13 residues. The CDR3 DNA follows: TGTGCCAGCAATTGGGGGGTTTCCTACGAGCAGTACTTC. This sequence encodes CASNWGVSYEQYF.

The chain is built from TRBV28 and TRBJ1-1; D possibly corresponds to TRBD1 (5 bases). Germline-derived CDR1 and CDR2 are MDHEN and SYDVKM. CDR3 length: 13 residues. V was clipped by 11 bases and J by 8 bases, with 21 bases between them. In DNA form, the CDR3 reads TGTGCCGGAAGCGCCGGGGCCCCTAAGGAAGCTTTCTTT. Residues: CAGSAGAPKEAFF.

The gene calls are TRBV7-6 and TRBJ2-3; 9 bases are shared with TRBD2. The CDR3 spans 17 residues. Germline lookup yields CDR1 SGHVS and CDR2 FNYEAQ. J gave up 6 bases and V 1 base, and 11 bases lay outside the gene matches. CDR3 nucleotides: TGTGCCAGCAGCTTAGAGGTTAGCGGGAGCATGTGGGATACGCAGTATTTT. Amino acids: CASSLEVSGSMWDTQYF.

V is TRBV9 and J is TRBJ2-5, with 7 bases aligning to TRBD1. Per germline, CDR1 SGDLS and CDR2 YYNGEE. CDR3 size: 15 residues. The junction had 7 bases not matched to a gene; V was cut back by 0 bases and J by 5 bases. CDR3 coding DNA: TGTGCCAGCAGCGTAGATGACAGGGTCGGCGAGACCCAGTACTTC. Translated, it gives CASSVDDRVGETQYF.

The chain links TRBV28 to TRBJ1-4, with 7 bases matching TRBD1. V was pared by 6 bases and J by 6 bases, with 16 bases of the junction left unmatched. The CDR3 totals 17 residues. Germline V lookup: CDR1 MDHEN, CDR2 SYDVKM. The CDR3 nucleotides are TGTGCCAGCAGGAGCAGGGGGGAAACTTTTGGGGATGAAAAACTGTTTTTT. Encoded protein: CASRSRGETFGDEKLFF.

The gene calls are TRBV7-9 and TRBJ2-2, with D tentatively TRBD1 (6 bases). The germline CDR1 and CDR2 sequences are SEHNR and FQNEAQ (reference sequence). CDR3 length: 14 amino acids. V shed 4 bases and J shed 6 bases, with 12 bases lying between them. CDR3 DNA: TGTGCCAGCAGCTCCGGGACATCCCCCGGGGAGCTGTTTTTT. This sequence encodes CASSSGTSPGELFF.